The rows below give T cell receptor beta chains drawn from one sample of a study of T-cell memory formation after mild COVID-19. TCRdb ran MiXCR on the 5' RACE reads and lists one entry per CDR3 protein. The table lists around 470,000 distinct CDR3 sequences, approximately 20% of them singletons. The sequenced sample consisted of PBMCs or a T cell subset sorted from them (not recorded which). The source of these receptors is an adult woman who had mild COVID-19 (a few samples of this study predate the infection). Cell type and time point are not known. CDR3s include the opening cysteine and the closing phenylalanine or tryptophan. A D gene is named only where the DNA matches it firmly. Part of the rows lack a size; the others show once, few, many or a class for expanded clones.

D gene,V gene,J gene,clone size,CDR3 DNA,CDR3 protein
NA,TRBV12-3/TRBV12-4,TRBJ2-1,few,TGTGCCACCGAGGCCTACAATGAGCAGTTCTTC,CATEAYNEQFF
TRBD2,TRBV7-9,TRBJ2-1,NA,TGTGCCATCAGCTTAAGCGGGGGGGCCAACAATGAGCAGTTCTTC,CAISLSGGANNEQFF
TRBD1,TRBV2,TRBJ1-2,NA,TGTGCCAGCAGACGGACAGGGGGCAAGGGTGGCTACACCTTC,CASRRTGGKGGYTF
NA,TRBV30,TRBJ1-5,many,TGTGCCTGGAGTTATGGTGTCAGTCAGCCCCAGCATTTT,CAWSYGVSQPQHF
TRBD2,TRBV6-1,TRBJ2-5,few,TGTGCCAGCACAATCGGGGGGGAGACCCAGTACTTC,CASTIGGETQYF
TRBD2,TRBV20-1,TRBJ2-1,NA,TGCAGTGCTAGAAGGCGGGAGGGGGATTCCAATGAGCAGTTCTTC,CSARRREGDSNEQFF
NA,TRBV7-9,TRBJ1-2,NA,TGTGCCAGCAGCCCTCTGACGGGCGACTATGGCTACACCTTC,CASSPLTGDYGYTF
NA,TRBV12-3/TRBV12-4,TRBJ1-1,NA,TGTGCCAGCAGTTTTCGGACAACCACTGAAGCTTTCTTT,CASSFRTTTEAFF
TRBD2,TRBV9,TRBJ2-3,few,TGTGCCAGCAGCGTAGCGGGGGGGCCCGGAGATACGCAGTATTTT,CASSVAGGPGDTQYF
NA,TRBV7-9,TRBJ2-7,NA,TGTGCCAGCAGAATGGGAGTCTACGAGCAGTACTTC,CASRMGVYEQYF
NA,TRBV16,TRBJ2-3,NA,TGTGCCAGCAGCCAAGGAGCGGCAGATACGCAGTATTTT,CASSQGAADTQYF
NA,TRBV5-1,TRBJ1-6,NA,TGCGCCAGCGCTGGGGGGGATTCACCCCTCCACTTT,CASAGGDSPLHF
NA,TRBV5-1,TRBJ2-6,NA,TGCGCCAGCAGCTCGCAAACGCAGGGCGGCGGGGCCAACGTCCTGACTTTC,CASSSQTQGGGANVLTF
TRBD2,TRBV10-3,TRBJ2-7,NA,TGTGCCATCAGTGACGGACTAGCGGGGGGCTACGAGCAGTACTTC,CAISDGLAGGYEQYF